A few counts support the clone carrying this T cell receptor beta chain. Blood replicates held 0.5 ug DNA, tumor or normal breast about 1.5 ug, two each. The protocol was immunoSEQ multiplex PCR, while the TCRdb copy is restricted to in-frame clones and leaves out a portion. Counted here are 60,000 to 80,000 clones, around 80% occurring once; the ten biggest clones make up 3.5%. This entry is derived from a study of early stage breast cancer tumors. CDR3 length: 16 residues. Germline V lookup: CDR1 LGHNA, CDR2 YNFKEQ. Germline trimming cut 4 bases from V and 6 bases from J; bases unmatched to any gene: 10.

The TCR originated in a person aged 55-75 years with breast cancer. The J gene is TRBJ1-4, the V gene TRBV4-2; 8 nucleotides agree with TRBD1. The sequencing sample was made of blood. In DNA form, the CDR3 reads TGTGCCAGCAGCCGGTTAGTCGGGACAGGAGATGAAAAACTGTTTTTT. Protein: CASSRLVGTGDEKLFF.